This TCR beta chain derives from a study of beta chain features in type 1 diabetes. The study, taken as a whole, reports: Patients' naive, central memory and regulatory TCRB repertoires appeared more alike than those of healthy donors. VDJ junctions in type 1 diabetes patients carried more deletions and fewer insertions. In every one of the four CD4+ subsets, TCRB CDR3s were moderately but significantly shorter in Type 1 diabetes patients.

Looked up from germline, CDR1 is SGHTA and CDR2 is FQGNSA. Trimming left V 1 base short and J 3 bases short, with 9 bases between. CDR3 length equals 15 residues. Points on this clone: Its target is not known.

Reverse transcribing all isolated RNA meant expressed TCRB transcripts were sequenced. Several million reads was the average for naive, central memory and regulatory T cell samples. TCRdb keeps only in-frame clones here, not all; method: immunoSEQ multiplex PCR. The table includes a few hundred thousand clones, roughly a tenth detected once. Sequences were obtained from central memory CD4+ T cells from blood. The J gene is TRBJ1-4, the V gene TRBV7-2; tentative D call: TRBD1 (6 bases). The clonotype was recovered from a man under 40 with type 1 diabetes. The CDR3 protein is CASSLVRGPNEKLFF. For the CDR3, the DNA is TGTGCCAGCAGCTTAGTCAGGGGACCTAATGAAAAACTGTTTTTT.